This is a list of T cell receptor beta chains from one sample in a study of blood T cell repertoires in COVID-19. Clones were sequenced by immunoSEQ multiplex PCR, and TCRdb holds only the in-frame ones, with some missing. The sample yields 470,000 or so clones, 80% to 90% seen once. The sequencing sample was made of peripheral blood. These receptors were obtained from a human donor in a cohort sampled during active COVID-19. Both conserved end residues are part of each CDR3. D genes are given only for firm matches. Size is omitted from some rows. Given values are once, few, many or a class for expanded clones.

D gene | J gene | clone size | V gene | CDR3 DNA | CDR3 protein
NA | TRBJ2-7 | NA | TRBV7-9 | TGTGCCAGCAGCTTAGTCCAGGGGGGTAGAAGCTACGAGCAGTACTTC | CASSLVQGGRSYEQYF
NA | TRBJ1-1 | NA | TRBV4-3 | TGCGCCAGCAGCCAAGCGGCTAGGGGAACTGAAGCTTTCTTT | CASSQAARGTEAFF
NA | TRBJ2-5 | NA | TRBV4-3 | TGCGCCAGCAGCCAAGATACCCGCGGCGAGACCCAGTACTTC | CASSQDTRGETQYF
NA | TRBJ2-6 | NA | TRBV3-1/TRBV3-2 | TGTGCCAGCAGCCAAGATGGAGAGAGCCACTCTGGGGCCAACGTCCTGACTTTC | CASSQDGESHSGANVLTF
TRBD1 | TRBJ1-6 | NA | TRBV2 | TGTGCCAGCCGCTTTGACAGGGGTAATTCACCCCTCCACTTT | CASRFDRGNSPLHF
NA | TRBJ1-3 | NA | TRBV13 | TGTGCCAGCAGCTTTCAGGCCTACTCTGGAAACACCATATATTTT | CASSFQAYSGNTIYF
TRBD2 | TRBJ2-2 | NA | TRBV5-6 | TGTGCCAGCAGCTTGGGACTAGCGATAAACACCGGGGAGCTGTTTTTT | CASSLGLAINTGELFF
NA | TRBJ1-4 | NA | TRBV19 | TGTGCCAGTAGTATTGAAGGGGCAGCGAATGAAAAACTGTTTTTT | CASSIEGAANEKLFF
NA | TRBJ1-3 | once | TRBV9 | TGTGCCAGCAGCGTAGACGGGGGTCCGGGAAACACCATATATTTT | CASSVDGGPGNTIYF
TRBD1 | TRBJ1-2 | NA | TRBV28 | TGTGCCAGCAGGGACCAGGGGGCCAAGAGCTATGGCTACACCTTC | CASRDQGAKSYGYTF
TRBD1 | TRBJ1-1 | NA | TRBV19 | TGTGCCAGTAGTGTCTCCGGGACAGGTAACACTGAAGCTTTCTTT | CASSVSGTGNTEAFF
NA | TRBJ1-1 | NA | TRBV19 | TGTGCCAGTAGTATTTCGGTCAGGGCGAACACTGAAGCTTTCTTT | CASSISVRANTEAFF
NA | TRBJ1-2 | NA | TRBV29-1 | TGCAGCGCTACGGACAGCCAGGCGATGGGCTACACCTTC | CSATDSQAMGYTF
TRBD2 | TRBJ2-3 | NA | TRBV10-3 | TGTGCCATCAGTGAATCGACTAGCGGGAGGGGTGTTCCCACAGATACGCAGTATTTT | CAISESTSGRGVPTDTQYF